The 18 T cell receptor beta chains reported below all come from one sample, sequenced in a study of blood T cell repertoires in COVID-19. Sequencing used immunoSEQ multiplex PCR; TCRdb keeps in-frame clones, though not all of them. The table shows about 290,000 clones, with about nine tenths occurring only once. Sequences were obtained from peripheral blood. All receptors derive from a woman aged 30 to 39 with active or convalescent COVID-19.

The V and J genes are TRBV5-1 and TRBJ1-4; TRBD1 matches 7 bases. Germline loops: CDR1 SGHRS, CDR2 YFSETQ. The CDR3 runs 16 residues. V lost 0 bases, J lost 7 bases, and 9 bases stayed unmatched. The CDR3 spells CASSLEQGNPSEKLFF. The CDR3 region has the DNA TGCGCCAGCAGCTTGGAACAGGGGAACCCAAGTGAAAAACTGTTTTTT.

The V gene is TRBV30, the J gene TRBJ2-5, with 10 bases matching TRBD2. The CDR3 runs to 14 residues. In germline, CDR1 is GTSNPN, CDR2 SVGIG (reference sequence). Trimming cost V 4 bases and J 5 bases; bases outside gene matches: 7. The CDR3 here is CAWISSGGGETQYF. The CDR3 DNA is TGTGCCTGGATTTCTAGCGGGGGAGGCGAGACCCAGTACTTC.

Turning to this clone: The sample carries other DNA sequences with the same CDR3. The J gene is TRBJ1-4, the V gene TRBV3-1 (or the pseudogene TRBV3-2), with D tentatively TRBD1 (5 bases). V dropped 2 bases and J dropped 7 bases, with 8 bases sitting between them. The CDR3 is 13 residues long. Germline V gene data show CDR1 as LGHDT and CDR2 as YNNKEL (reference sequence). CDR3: CASSQRGGEKLFF. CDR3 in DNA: TGTGCCAGCAGCCAACGGGGGGGTGAAAAACTGTTTTTT.

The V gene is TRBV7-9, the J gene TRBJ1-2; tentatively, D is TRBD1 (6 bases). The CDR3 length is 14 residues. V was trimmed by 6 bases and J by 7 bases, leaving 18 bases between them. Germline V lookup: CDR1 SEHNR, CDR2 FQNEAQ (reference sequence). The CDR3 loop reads CASSPGPLRGGYTF. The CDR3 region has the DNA TGTGCCAGCAGTCCGGGTCCCCTCAGGGGTGGCTACACCTTC.

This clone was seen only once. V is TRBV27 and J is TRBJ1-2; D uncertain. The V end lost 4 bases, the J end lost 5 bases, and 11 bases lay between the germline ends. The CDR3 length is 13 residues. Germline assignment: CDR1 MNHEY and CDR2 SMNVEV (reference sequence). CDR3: CASSSSPGYGYTF. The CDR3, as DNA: TGTGCCAGCAGTTCATCCCCGGGGTATGGCTACACCTTC.

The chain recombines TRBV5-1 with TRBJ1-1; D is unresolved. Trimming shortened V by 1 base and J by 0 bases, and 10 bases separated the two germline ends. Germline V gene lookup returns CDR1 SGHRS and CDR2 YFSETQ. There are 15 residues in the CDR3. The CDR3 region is CASSLREGMNTEAFF. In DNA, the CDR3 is TGCGCCAGCAGCTTGCGGGAGGGAATGAACACTGAAGCTTTCTTT.

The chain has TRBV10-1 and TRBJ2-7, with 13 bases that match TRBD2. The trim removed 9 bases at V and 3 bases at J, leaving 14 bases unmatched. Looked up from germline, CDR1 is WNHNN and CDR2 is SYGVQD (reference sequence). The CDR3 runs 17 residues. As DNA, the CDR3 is TGCGCCAGGCCGACCCCTACTAGCGGGGGGGCCGACTACGAGCAGTACTTC. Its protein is CARPTPTSGGADYEQYF.

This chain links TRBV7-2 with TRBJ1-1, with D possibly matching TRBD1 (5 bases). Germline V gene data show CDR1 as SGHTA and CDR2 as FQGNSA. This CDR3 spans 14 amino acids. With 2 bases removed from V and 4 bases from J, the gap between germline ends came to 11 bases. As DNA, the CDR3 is TGTGCCAGCAGCTTAACCGGGGGTCGCACTGAAGCTTTCTTT. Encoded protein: CASSLTGGRTEAFF.

Written as DNA, the CDR3 is TGTGCCAGCAGTTTAGCGGGGGCCTCCACAGATACGCAGTATTTT. This sequence encodes CASSLAGASTDTQYF. The chain couples TRBV28 to TRBJ2-3, with TRBD2 as a possible D gene (7 bases). This CDR3 is 15 amino acids long. Germline assignment: CDR1 MDHEN and CDR2 SYDVKM. The germline V and J ends were trimmed by 2 bases and 2 bases, with 11 bases remaining between them.

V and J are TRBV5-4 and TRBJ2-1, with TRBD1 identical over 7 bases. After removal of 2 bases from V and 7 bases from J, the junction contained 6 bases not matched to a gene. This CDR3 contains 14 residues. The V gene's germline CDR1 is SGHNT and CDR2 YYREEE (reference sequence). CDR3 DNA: TGTGCCAGCAGCTTAGGGGGCCAACCAAATGAGCAGTTCTTC. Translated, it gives CASSLGGQPNEQFF.

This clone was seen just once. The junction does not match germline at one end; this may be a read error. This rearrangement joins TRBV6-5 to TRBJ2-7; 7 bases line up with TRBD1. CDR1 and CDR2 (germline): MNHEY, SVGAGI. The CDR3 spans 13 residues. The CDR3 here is CASSDSSRGFVFF. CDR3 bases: TGTGCCAGCAGTGACTCAAGCAGGGGGTTCGTTTTCTTC.

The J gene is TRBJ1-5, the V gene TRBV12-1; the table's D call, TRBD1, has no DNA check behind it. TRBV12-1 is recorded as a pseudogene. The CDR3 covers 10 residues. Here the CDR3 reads CASSQQPQHF. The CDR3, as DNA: TGTGCCAGCAGCCAACAGCCCCAGCATTTT.

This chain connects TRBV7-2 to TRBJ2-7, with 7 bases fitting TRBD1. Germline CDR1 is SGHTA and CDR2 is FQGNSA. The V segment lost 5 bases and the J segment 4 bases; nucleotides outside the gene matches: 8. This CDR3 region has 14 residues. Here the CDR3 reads CASSVRQGSYEQYF. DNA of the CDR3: TGTGCCAGCAGCGTTAGACAGGGAAGTTACGAGCAGTACTTC.

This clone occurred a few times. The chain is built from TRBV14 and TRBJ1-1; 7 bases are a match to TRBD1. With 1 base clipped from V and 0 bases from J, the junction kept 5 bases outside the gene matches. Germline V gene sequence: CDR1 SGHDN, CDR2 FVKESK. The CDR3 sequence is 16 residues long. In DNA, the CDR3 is TGTGCCAGCAGCCAAGGATTGGGACAGTTGAACACTGAAGCTTTCTTT. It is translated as CASSQGLGQLNTEAFF.

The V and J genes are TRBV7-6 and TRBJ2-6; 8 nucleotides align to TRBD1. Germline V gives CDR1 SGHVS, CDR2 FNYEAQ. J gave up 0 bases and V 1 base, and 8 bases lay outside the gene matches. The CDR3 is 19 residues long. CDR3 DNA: TGTGCCAGCAGCTTAGTTGGCAGGGGGCTAGACTCTGGGGCCAACGTCCTGACTTTC. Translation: CASSLVGRGLDSGANVLTF.

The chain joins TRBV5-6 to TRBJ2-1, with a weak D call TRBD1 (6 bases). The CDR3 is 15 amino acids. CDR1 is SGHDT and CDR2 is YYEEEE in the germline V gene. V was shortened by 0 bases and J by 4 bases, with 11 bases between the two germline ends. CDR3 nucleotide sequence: TGTGCCAGCAGCTTGGGTCAGGGGTTTTACAATGAGCAGTTCTTC. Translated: CASSLGQGFYNEQFF.

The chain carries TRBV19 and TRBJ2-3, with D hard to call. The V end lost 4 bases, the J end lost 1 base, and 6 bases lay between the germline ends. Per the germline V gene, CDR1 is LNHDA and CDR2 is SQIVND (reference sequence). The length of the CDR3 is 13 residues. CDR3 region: CASSTLRTDTQYF. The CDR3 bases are TGTGCCAGTAGTACCCTACGCACAGATACGCAGTATTTT. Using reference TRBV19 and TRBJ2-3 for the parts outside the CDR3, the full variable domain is DGGITQSPKYLFRKEGQNVTLSCEQNLNHDAMYWYRQDPGQGLRLIYYSQIVNDFQKGDIAEGYSVSREKKESFPLTVTSAQKNPTAFYLCASSTLRTDTQYFGPGTRLTVL.

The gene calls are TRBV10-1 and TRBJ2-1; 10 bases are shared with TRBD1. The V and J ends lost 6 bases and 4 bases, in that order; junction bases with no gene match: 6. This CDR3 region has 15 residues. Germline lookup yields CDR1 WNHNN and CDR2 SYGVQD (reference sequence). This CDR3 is CASSFPGQGYNEQFF. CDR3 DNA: TGCGCCAGCAGCTTTCCGGGACAGGGGTACAATGAGCAGTTCTTC.